This T cell receptor (beta chain) comes out of a study of cytomegalovirus exposure and HLA in healthy donors. Study findings and constraints: In a later analysis, compared with equally common non-associated chains, HLA-associated beta chains were more expanded. Associated with HLA alleles at 0.05 false discovery rate in a later analysis were 15,000 to 20,000 TCR beta sequences.

PCR primers comprised 60 Vbeta and 13 Jbeta primers. TCRdb's table, derived via immunoSEQ multiplex PCR, lists solely in-frame clones and lacks some. Of under 150,000 clones listed, 65% to 80% are singletons. As for the donors, each was a healthy bone marrow donor. The CDR3 is 15 residues long. The V gene's germline CDR1 is SGHRS and CDR2 YFSETQ. The ends lost 4 bases at V and 6 bases at J; junction bases unmatched: 8. Points on this clone: Its antigen is currently unknown.

The sequence derives from a woman between 35 and 50 years old in good health and CMV-seronegative. Material for sequencing was PBMCs. This chain connects TRBV5-1 to TRBJ1-4; 8 bases line up with TRBD1. DNA for the CDR3: TGCGCCAGCAGCCTCGGACAGGGATGGGATGAAAAACTGTTTTTT. Its translation is CASSLGQGWDEKLFF.